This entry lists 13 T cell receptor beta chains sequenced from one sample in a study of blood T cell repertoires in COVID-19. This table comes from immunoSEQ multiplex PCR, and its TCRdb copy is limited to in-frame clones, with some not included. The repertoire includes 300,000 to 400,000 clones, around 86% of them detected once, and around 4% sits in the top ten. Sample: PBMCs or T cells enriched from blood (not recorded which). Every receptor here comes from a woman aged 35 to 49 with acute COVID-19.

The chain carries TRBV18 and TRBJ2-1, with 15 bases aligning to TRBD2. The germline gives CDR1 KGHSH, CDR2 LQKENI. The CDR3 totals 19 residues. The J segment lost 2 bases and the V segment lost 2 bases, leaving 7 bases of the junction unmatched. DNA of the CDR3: TGTGCCAGCTCACCAAGGGGGACTAGCGGGAGGAACGCCTACAATGAGCAGTTCTTC. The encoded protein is CASSPRGTSGRNAYNEQFF.

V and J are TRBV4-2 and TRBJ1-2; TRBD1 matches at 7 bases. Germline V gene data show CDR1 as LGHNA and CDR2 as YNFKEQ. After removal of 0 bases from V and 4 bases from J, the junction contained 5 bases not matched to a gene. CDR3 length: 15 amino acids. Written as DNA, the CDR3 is TGTGCCAGCAGCCAAGATCGGGCAGGGGGCTATGGCTACACCTTC. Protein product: CASSQDRAGGYGYTF.

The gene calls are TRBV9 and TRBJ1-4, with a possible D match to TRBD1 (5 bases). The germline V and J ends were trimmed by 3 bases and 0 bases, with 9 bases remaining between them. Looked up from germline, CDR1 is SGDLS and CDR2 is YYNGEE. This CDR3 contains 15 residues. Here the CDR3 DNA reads TGTGCCAGCAGCGCGGGACTTGCAACTAATGAAAAACTGTTTTTT. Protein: CASSAGLATNEKLFF.

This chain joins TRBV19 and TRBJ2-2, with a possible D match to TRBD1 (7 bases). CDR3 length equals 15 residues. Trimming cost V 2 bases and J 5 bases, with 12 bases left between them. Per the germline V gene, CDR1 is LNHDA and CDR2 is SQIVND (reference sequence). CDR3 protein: CASSITGAGTGELFF. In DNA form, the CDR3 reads TGTGCCAGTAGTATAACAGGGGCGGGAACCGGGGAGCTGTTTTTT. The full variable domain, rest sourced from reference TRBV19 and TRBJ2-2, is DGGITQSPKYLFRKEGQNVTLSCEQNLNHDAMYWYRQDPGQGLRLIYYSQIVNDFQKGDIAEGYSVSREKKESFPLTVTSAQKNPTAFYLCASSITGAGTGELFFGEGSRLTVL.

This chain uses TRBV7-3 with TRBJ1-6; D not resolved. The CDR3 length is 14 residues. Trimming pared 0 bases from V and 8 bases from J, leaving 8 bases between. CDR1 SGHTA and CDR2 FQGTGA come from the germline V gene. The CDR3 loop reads CASSLTGKDSPLHF. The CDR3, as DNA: TGTGCCAGCAGCTTAACGGGCAAGGATTCACCCCTCCACTTT.

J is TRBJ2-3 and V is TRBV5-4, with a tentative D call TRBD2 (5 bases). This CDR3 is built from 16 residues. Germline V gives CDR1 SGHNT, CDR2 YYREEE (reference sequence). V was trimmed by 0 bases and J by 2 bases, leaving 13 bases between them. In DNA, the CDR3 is TGTGCCAGCAGCTTGGGGGCGGGTGTTCCCACAGATACGCAGTATTTT. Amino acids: CASSLGAGVPTDTQYF.

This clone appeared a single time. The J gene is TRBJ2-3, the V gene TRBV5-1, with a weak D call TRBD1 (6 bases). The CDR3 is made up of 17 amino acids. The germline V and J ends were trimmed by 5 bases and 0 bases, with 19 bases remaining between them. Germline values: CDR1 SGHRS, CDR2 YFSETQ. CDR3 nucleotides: TGCGCCAGCAGAGGTCTCCTGACAGGTTCTAGCACAGATACGCAGTATTTT. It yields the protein CASRGLLTGSSTDTQYF.

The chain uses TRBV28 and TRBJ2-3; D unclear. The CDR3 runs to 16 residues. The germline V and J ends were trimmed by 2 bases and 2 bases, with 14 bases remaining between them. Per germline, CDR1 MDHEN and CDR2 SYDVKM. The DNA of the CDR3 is TGTGCCAGCAGTTTAATTCGGTCGGGTTACACAGATACGCAGTATTTT. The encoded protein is CASSLIRSGYTDTQYF. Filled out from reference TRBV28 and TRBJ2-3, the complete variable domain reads DVKVTQSSRYLVKRTGEKVFLECVQDMDHENMFWYRQDPGLGLRLIYFSYDVKMKEKGDIPEGYSVSREKKERFSLILESASTNQTSMYLCASSLIRSGYTDTQYFGPGTRLTVL.

In nucleotides, the CDR3 is TGTGCCAGTAGTATAGAGGGGAGCTATGGCTACACCTTC. Residues: CASSIEGSYGYTF. The chain carries TRBV19 and TRBJ1-2, with D unclear. The CDR3 runs to 13 residues. V lost 0 bases to trimming and J lost 4 bases, with 6 bases between them. Looked up from germline, CDR1 is LNHDA and CDR2 is SQIVND (reference sequence). The full variable domain, its missing parts supplied by reference TRBV19 and TRBJ1-2, is DGGITQSPKYLFRKEGQNVTLSCEQNLNHDAMYWYRQDPGQGLRLIYYSQIVNDFQKGDIAEGYSVSREKKESFPLTVTSAQKNPTAFYLCASSIEGSYGYTFGSGTRLTVV.

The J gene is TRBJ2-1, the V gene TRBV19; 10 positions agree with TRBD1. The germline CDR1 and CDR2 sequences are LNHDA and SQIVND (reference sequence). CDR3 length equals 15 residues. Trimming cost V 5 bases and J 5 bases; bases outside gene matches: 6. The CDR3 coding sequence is TGTGCCAGTAGTGGAACAGGACAGGGGGACAATGAGCAGTTCTTC. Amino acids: CASSGTGQGDNEQFF.

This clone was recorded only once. The CDR3 bases are TGTGCCAGCTCACCACCCCTCGCGGGGGGCTACGGTTTGGGCACTGAAGCTTTCTTT. The encoded protein is CASSPPLAGGYGLGTEAFF. The rearrangement joins TRBV18 to TRBJ1-1; D perhaps matches TRBD1 (6 bases). V was clipped by 0 bases and J by 4 bases, with 24 bases between them. Per germline, CDR1 KGHSH and CDR2 LQKENI. The CDR3 has 19 amino acids.

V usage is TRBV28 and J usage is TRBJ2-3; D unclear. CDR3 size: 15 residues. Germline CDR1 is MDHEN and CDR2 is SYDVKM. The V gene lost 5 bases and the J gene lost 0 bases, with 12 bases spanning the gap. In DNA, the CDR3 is TGTGCCAGCAGTCCATTATATCGGAGCACAGATACGCAGTATTTT. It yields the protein CASSPLYRSTDTQYF.

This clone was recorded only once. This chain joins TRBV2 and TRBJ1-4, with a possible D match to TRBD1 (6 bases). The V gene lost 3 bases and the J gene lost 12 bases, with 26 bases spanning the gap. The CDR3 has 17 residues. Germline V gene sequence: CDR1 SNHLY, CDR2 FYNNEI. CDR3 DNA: TGTGCCAGCAGTGATTCGGTTCAACAGGGACCTGCCCCCGAACTGTTTTTT. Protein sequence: CASSDSVQQGPAPELFF.